Included here is one TCR beta chain sequence, with context. Data came from immunoSEQ multiplex PCR; TCRdb stores just in-frame clones and leaves some out. The sample yields just over 150,000 clones, just under 95% seen once. This entry belongs to a study of control samples from healthy donors and cancer patients. This clonotype originated in a woman aged 40 to 50 in good health. The sequencing sample was made of blood.

CDR3 in amino acids: CASSPPGDLAKNIQYF. In DNA form, the CDR3 reads TGTGCCAGCAGCCCCCCGGGCGATCTAGCCAAAAACATTCAGTACTTC. The rearrangement joins TRBV7-9 to TRBJ2-4; no clear D. The CDR3 has 16 amino acids. V was shortened by 5 bases and J by 0 bases, with 14 bases between the two germline ends. Germline V gene lookup returns CDR1 SEHNR and CDR2 FQNEAQ (reference sequence). Complete variable domain (other parts from reference TRBV7-9 and TRBJ2-4): DTGVSQNPRHKITKRGQNVTFRCDPISEHNRLYWYRQTLGQGPEFLTYFQNEAQLEKSRLLSDRFSAERPKGSFSTLEIQRTEQGDSAMYLCASSPPGDLAKNIQYFGAGTRLSVL.